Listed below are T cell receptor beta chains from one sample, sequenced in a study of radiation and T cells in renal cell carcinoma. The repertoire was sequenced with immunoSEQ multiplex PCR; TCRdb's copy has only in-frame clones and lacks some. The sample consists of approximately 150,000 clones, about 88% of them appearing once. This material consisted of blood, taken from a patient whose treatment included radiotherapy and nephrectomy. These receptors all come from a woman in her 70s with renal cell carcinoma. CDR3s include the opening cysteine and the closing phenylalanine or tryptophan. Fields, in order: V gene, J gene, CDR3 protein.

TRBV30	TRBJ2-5	CALGGMGRETQYF
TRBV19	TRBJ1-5	CASQQGRNQPQHF
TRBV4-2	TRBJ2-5	CASSQDQYQETQYF
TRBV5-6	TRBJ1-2	CASSLMEGMGWGYTF
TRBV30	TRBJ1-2	CAWSPLRDIYGYTF
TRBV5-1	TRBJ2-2	CASSLELAGGRSTGELFF
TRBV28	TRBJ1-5	CASSSGIRNQPQHF
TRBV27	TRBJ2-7	CASSLVGAGVYEQYF
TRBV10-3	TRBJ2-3	CAISALLEGDTQYF
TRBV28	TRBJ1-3	CATLGGQRSGNTIYF
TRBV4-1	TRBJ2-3	CASSHADMGFTDTQYF
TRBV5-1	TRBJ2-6	CASSSGAENSGANVLTF
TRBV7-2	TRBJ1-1	CASSLAGRLAEAFF
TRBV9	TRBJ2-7	CASSVGTGGSYEQYF
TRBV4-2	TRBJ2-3	CASSQDWAGGRKDTQYF
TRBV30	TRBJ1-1	CAWSRTLNTEAFF
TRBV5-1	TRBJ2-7	CASSFLAGGQYEQYF
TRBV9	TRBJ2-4	CASSAHLDPGSIQYF
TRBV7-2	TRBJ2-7	CASSRTGTGTEQYF
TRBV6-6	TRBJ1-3	CAIGDSSGNTIYF
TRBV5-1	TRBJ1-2	CASSLAKANYGYTF
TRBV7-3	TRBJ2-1	CASSPGQGFNEQFF
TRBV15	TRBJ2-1	CATSPGQGGGNEQFF
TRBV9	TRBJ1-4	CASSVSTGGNEKLFF
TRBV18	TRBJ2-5	CASSPIRTGKETQYF
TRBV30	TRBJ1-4	CAWSVLRGANEKLFF
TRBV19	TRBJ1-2	CASSIRQRYNYGYTF
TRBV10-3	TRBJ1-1	CAIRRGQWDTEAFF
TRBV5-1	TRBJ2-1	CASSTGLAGGSYNEQFF
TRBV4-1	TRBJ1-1	CASSQVVLHTGQGSFF
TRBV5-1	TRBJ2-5	CASSLYTSQETQYF
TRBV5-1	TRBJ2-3	CASSLEWASGGPGATQYF
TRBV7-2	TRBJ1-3	CASSLVKGSGNTIYF
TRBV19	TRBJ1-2	CASSMSPPDRFYGYTF
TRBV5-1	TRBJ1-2	CASNRGPLEGSNYGYTF
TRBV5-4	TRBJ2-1	CASSSPGVAGGGNEQFF
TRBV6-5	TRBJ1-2	CASSPFYGYTF
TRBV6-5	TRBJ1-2	CASSYGAPNYGYTF
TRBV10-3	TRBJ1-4	CAISVGGRNNEKLFF
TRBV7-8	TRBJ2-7	CASSWRDSSYEQYF
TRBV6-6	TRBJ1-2	CASSYSGQGAHGYTF
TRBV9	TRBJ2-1	CASSKRGGDDEQFF
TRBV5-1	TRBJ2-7	CASSSNRDRGYQQYF
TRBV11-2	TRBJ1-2	CASSFRGQGNYGYTF
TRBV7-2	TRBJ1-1	CASSLDSTNTEAFF
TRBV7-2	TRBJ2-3	CASSSSSGGADTQYF
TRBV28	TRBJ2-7	CASSTPYEQYF
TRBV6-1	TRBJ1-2	CASSDFGGLGYTF
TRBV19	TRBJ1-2	CASSNLGVYGYTF
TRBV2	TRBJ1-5	CASSEGTGPNQPQHF
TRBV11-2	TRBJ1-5	CASSSGGTGGLNQPQHF
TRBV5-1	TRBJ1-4	CASSSGGAGEKLFF
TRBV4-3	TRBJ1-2	CASSHYRENYGYTF
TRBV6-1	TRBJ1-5	CASSHNRVSNQPQHF